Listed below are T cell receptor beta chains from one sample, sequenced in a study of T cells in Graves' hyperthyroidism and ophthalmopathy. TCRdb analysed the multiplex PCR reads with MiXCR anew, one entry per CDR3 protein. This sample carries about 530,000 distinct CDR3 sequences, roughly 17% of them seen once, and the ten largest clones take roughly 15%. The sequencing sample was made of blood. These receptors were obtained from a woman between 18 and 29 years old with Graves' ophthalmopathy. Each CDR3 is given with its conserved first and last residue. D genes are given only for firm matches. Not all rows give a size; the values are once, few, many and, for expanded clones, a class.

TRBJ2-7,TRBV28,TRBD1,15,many,TGTGCCAGCAGTCCAAGAGGGGGCGCGCCCTACGAGCAGTACTTC,CASSPRGGAPYEQYF
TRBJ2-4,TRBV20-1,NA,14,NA,TGCAGTGCTAGAGATGCACAGATTAAAAACATTCAGTACTTC,CSARDAQIKNIQYF
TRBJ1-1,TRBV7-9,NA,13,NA,TGTGCCAGCAGCTTGGGGGGGCCAGAAGAAGCTTTCTTT,CASSLGGPEEAFF
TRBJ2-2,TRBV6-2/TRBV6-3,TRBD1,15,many,TGTGCCAGCAGTCCCGGGACAGGGGAAGCCGGGGAGCTGTTTTTT,CASSPGTGEAGELFF
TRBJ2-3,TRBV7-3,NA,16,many,TGTGCCAGCAGCCGGGACGGGACTCACGGCACAGATACGCAGTATTTT,CASSRDGTHGTDTQYF
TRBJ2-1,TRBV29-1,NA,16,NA,TGCAGCGTCCAGGGGCGGGGCAGGGGGGAATACAATGAGCAGTTCTTC,CSVQGRGRGEYNEQFF
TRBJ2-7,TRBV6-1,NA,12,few,TGTGCCAGCAGCCCTAAAGGGGAGGAGCAGTACTTC,CASSPKGEEQYF
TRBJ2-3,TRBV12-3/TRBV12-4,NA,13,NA,TGTGCCAGCAGACCGGACCTCACAGATACGCAGTATTTT,CASRPDLTDTQYF
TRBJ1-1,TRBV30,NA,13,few,TGTGCCTGGGGGGCGGGTATGAACACTGAAGCTTTCTTT,CAWGAGMNTEAFF
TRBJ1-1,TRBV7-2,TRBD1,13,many,TGTGCCAGCAGCCGGAGACAGGGGACTGAAGCTTTCTTT,CASSRRQGTEAFF
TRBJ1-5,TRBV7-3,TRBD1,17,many,TGTGCCAGCAGCTTAACTGGACAGGGGGCAAGCAATCAGCCCCAGCATTTT,CASSLTGQGASNQPQHF
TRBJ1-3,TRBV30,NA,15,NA,TGTGCCTGGAGTGTACGCAGGGGCTCTGGAAACACCATATATTTT,CAWSVRRGSGNTIYF
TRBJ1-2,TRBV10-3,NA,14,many,TGTGCCATCAGCCCTCGGGACGGTAACTATGGCTACACCTTC,CAISPRDGNYGYTF
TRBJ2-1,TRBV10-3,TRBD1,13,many,TGTGCCACAAACCGGGACAGGGATGGTGAGCAGTTCTTC,CATNRDRDGEQFF
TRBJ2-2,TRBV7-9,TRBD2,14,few,TGTGCCAGCCGTAGCGGGAGGAACACCGGGGAGCTGTTTTTT,CASRSGRNTGELFF
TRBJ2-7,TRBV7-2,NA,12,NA,TGTGCCAGCAGCACCCGCGGTGGTGAGCAGTACTTC,CASSTRGGEQYF
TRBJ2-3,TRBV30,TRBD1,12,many,TGTGCCTGGACAGGGGGCCAAGATACGCAGTATTTT,CAWTGGQDTQYF
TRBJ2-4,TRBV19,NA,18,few,TGTGCCAGTAGTATAGTACCAAATGGCAGGGAAACCAAAAACATTCAGTACTTC,CASSIVPNGRETKNIQYF
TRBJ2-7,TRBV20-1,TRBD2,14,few,TGCAGTGCTAGAGCTAGCGGTAATTTCTACGAGCAGTACTTC,CSARASGNFYEQYF
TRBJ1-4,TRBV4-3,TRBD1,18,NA,TGCGCCAGCAGCCCCAAGAATACGGGGACAGGGGGGAACGAAAAACTGTTTTTT,CASSPKNTGTGGNEKLFF
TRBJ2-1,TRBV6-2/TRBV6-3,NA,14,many,TGTGCCAGCAGTTACTCCCTATCGCGCAATGAGCAGTTCTTC,CASSYSLSRNEQFF
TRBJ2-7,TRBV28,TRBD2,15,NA,TGTGCCAGCAGTTTATGGGAGCGGGGGGGCTACGAGCAGTACTTC,CASSLWERGGYEQYF
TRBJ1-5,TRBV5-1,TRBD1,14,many,TGCGCCAGCAGCTTGACAGGGGACAATCAGCCCCAGCATTTT,CASSLTGDNQPQHF
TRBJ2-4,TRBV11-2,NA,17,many,TGTGCCAGCAGCCCTCAGCTAGCACCTATAGCCAAAAACATTCAGTACTTC,CASSPQLAPIAKNIQYF
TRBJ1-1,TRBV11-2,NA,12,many,TGTGCCAGCAGACGGTGGGGCACTGAAGCTTTCTTT,CASRRWGTEAFF
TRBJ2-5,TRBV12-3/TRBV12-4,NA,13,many,TGTGCCAGCAGTTTAGCCAGGCGTGAGACCCAGTACTTC,CASSLARRETQYF